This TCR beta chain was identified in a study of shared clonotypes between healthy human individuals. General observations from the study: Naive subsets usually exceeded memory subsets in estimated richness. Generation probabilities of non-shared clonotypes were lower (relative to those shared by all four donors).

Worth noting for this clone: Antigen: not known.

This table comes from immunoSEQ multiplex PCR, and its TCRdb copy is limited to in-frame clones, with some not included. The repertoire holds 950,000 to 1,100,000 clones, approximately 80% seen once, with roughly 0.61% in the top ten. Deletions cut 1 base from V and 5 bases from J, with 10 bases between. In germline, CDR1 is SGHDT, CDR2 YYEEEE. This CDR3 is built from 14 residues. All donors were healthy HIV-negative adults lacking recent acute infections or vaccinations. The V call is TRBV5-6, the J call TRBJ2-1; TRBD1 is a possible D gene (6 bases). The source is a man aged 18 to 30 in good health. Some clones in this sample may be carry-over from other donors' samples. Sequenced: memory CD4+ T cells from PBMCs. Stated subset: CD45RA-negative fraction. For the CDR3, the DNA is TGTGCCAGCAGCTTGCTGGGGGCCGACAATGAGCAGTTCTTC. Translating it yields CASSLLGADNEQFF.